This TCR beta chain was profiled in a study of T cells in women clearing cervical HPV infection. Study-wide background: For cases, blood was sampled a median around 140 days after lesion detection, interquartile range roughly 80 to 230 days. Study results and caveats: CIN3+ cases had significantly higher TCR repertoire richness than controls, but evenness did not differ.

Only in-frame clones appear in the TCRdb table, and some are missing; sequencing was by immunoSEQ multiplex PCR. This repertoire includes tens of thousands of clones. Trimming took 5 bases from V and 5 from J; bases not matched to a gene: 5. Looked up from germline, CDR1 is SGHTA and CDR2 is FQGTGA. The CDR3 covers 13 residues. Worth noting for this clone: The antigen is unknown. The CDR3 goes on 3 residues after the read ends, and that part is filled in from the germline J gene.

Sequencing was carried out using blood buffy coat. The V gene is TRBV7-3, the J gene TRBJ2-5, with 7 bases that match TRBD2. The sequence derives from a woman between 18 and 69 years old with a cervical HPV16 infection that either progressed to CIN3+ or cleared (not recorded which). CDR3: CASSETSWETQYF. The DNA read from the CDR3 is TGTGCCAGCAGCGAGACTAGCTGGGAGACC.